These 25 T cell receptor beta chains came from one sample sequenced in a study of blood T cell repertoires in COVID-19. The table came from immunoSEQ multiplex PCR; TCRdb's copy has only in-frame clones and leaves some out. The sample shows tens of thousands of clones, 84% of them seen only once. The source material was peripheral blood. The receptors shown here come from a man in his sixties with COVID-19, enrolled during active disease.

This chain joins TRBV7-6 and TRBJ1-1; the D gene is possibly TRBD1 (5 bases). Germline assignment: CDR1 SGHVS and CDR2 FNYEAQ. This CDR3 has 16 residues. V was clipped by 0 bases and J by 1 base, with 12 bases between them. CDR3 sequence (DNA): TGTGCCAGCAGCTTAGCCCGTGACAGCCCGAACACTGAAGCTTTCTTT. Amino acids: CASSLARDSPNTEAFF. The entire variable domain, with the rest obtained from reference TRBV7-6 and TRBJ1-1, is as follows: GAGVSQSPRYKVTKRGQDVALRCDPISGHVSLYWYRQALGQGPEFLTYFNYEAQQDKSGLPNDRFSAERPEGSISTLTIQRTEQRDSAMYRCASSLARDSPNTEAFFGQGTRLTVV.

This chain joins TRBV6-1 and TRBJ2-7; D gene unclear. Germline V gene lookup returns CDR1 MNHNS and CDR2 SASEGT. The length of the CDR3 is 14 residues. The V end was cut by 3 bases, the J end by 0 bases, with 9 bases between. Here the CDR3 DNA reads TGTGCCAGCAGTGACGATCCTAGCTCCTACGAGCAGTACTTC. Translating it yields CASSDDPSSYEQYF.

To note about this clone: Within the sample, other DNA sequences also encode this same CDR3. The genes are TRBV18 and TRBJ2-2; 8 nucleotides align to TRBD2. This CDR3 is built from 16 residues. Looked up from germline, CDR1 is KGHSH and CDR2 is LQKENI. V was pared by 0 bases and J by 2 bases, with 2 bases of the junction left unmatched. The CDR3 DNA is TGTGCCAGCTCACCACCAAGCGGGGGAAACACCGGGGAGCTGTTTTTT. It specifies CASSPPSGGNTGELFF.

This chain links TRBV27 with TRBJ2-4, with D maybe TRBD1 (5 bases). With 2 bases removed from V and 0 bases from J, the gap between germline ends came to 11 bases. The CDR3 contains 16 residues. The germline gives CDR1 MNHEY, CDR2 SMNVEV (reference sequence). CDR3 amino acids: CASSLRQTLAKNIQYF. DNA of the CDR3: TGTGCCAGCAGTTTACGACAGACTTTAGCCAAAAACATTCAGTACTTC.

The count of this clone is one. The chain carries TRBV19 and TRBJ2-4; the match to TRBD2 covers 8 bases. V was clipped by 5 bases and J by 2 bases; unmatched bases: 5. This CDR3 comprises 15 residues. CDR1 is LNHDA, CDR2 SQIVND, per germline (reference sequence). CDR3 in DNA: TGTGCCAGTAGTCCCGGGGGGGAACCCAAAAACATTCAGTACTTC. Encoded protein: CASSPGGEPKNIQYF.

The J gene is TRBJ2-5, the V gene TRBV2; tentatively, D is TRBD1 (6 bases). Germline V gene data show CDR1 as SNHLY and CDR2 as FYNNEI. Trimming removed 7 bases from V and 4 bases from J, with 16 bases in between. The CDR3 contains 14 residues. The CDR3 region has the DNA TGTGCCAGCACCTTCCCACAGGGATCAGAGACCCAGTACTTC. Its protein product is CASTFPQGSETQYF. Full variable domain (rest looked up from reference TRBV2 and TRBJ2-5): EPEVTQTPSHQVTQMGQEVILRCVPISNHLYFYWYRQILGQKVEFLVSFYNNEISEKSEIFDDQFSVERPDGSNFTLKIRSTKLEDSAMYFCASTFPQGSETQYFGPGTRLLVL.

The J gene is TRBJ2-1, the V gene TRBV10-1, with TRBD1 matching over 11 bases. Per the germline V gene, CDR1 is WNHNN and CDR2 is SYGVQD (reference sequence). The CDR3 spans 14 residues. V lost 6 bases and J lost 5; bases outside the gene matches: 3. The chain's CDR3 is CASRPGQGDNEQFF. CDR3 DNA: TGCGCCAGCAGGCCGGGACAGGGGGACAATGAGCAGTTCTTC.

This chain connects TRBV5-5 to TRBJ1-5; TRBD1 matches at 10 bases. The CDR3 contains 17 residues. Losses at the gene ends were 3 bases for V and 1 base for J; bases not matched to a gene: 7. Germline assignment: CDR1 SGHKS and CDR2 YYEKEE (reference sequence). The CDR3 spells CASSSGTGALSNQPQHF. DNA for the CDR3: TGTGCCAGCAGCTCCGGGACAGGGGCGCTCAGCAATCAGCCCCAGCATTTT.

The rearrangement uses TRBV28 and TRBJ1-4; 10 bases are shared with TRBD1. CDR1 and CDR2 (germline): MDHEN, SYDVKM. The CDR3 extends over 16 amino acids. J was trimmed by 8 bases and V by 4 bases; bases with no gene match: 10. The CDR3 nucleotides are TGTGCCAGCAGTTCCTCCTCCGGGACAGGGGAGGAAAAACTGTTTTTT. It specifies CASSSSSGTGEEKLFF.

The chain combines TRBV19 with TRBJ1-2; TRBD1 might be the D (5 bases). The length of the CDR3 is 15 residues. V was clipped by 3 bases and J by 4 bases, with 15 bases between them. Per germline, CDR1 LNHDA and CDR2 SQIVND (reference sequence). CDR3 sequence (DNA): TGTGCCAGTAGTATCGGCGGGGGGGGGAGCTATGGCTACACCTTC. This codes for CASSIGGGGSYGYTF.

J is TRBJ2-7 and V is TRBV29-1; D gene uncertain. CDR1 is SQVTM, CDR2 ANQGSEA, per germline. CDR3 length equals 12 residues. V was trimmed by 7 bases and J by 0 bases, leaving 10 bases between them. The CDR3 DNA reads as TGCAGCGGACGAAGGAGCTCCTACGAGCAGTACTTC. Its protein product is CSGRRSSYEQYF.

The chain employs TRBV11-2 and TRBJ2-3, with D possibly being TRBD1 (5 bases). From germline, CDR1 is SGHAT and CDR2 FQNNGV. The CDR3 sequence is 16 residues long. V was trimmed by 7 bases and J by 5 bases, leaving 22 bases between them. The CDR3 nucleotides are TGTGCCAGCACCCAGCGCGGCGGCAGGGTCGTAGATACGCAGTATTTT. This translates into CASTQRGGRVVDTQYF.

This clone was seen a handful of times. The CDR3: CASSPRALDEKLFF. The DNA for the CDR3 is TGTGCCAGCTCACCTCGAGCCCTGGATGAAAAACTGTTTTTT. The genes are TRBV18 and TRBJ1-4; the D is unclear. CDR3 size: 14 residues. The germline CDR1 and CDR2 sequences are KGHSH and LQKENI. The V and J ends lost 3 bases and 6 bases respectively, with 11 bases between them.

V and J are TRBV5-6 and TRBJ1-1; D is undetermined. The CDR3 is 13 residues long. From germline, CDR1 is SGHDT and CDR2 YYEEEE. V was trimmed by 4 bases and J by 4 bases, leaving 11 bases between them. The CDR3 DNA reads TGTGCCAGCAGCGGCCGGACTGGCACTGAAGCTTTCTTT. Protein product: CASSGRTGTEAFF.

CDR3 sequence reads: CASSYDPGQGSGYTF. The CDR3 DNA sequence: TGTGCCAGCAGTTACGATCCAGGCCAAGGGAGTGGCTACACCTTC. This chain uses TRBV6-6 with TRBJ1-2; no reliable D call. Per the germline V gene, CDR1 is MNHNY and CDR2 is SVGAGI (reference sequence). The CDR3 contains 15 residues. Trimming stripped 2 bases from V and 7 bases from J, with 17 bases between.

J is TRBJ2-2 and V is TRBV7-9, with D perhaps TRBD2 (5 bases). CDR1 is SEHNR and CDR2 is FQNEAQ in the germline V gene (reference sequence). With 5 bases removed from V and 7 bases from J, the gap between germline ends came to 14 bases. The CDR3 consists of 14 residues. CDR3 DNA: TGTGCCAGCAGCGTGGACTTCCTCGGCGGGGAGCTGTTTTTT. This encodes CASSVDFLGGELFF.

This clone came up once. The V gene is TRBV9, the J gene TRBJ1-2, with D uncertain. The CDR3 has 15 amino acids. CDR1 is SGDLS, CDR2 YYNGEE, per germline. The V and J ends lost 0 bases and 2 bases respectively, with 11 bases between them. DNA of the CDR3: TGTGCCAGCAGCGTAGGAAGCACGTCAAACTATGGCTACACCTTC. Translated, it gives CASSVGSTSNYGYTF.

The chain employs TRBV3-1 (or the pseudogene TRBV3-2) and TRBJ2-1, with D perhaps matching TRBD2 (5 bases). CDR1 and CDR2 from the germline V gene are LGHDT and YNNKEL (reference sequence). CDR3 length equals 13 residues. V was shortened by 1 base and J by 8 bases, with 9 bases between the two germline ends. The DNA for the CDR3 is TGTGCCAGCAGCCAAGTCATCGGGGATGAGCAGTTCTTC. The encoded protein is CASSQVIGDEQFF.

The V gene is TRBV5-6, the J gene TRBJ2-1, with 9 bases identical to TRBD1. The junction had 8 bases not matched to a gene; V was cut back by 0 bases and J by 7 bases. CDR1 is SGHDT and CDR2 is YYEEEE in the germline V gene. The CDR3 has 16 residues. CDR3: CASSLVGTGLGNEQFF. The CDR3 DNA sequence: TGTGCCAGCAGCTTGGTAGGGACAGGGTTAGGTAATGAGCAGTTCTTC.

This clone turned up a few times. The CDR3 is CASSLGGLAGAEQFF. The DNA of the CDR3 is TGTGCCAGCAGCTTAGGAGGGTTAGCGGGAGCTGAGCAGTTCTTC. The chain couples TRBV7-6 to TRBJ2-1; 9 bases agree with TRBD2. The CDR3 covers 15 residues. The trim removed 1 base at V and 9 bases at J, leaving 7 bases unmatched. Per germline, CDR1 SGHVS and CDR2 FNYEAQ. Supplemented by reference TRBV7-6 and TRBJ2-1, the full variable domain reads GAGVSQSPRYKVTKRGQDVALRCDPISGHVSLYWYRQALGQGPEFLTYFNYEAQQDKSGLPNDRFSAERPEGSISTLTIQRTEQRDSAMYRCASSLGGLAGAEQFFGPGTRLTVL.

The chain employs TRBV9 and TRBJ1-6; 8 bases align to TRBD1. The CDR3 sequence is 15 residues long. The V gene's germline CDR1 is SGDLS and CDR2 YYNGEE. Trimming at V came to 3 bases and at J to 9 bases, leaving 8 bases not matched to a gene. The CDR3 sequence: CASSAPTGTGSPLHF. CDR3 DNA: TGTGCCAGCAGCGCGCCGACAGGGACAGGTTCACCCCTCCACTTT.

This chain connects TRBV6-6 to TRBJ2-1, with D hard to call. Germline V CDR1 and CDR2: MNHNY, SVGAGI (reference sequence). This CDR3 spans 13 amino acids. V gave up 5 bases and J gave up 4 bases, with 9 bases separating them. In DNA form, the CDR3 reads TGTGCCAGCAGTCCCTATCGGTACAATGAGCAGTTCTTC. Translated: CASSPYRYNEQFF.

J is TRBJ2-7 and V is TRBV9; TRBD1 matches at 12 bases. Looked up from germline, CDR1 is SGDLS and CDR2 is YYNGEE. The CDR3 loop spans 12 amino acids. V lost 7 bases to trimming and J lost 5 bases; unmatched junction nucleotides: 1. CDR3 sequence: CASRDRGHEQYF. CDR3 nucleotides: TGTGCCAGCCGGGACAGGGGGCACGAGCAGTACTTC.

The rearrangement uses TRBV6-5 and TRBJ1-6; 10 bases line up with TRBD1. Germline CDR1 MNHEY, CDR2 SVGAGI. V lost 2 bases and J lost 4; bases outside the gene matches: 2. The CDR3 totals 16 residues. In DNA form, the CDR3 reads TGTGCCAGCAGTTACGGGACAGGGGCGTATAATTCACCCCTCCACTTT. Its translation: CASSYGTGAYNSPLHF.

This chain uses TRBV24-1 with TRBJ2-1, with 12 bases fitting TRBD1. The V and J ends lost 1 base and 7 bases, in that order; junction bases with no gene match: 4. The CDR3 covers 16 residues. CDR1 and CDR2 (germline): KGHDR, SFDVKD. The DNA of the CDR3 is TGTGCCACCAGTGATTTAGGGACAGGGGGCTTGAATGAGCAGTTCTTC. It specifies CATSDLGTGGLNEQFF.